This T cell receptor beta chain was obtained from a study of technical replicates of blood from a handful of donors. The CDR3 is made up of 13 amino acids. The V gene lost 4 bases and the J gene lost 1 base, with 4 bases spanning the gap. Looked up from germline, CDR1 is SNHLY and CDR2 is FYNNEI. Profiled with immunoSEQ multiplex PCR; TCRdb holds only in-frame clones, not every one. The table records tens of thousands of clones, roughly 92% of them present only once. This clone appeared once. This clonotype was obtained from a human donor in good health. The chain has TRBV2 and TRBJ2-2; D not resolved. Sequenced: T cells isolated from PBMCs. The CDR3 nucleotides are TGTGCCAGCAGTGGACAGAACACCGGGGAGCTGTTTTTT. Its protein is CASSGQNTGELFF.